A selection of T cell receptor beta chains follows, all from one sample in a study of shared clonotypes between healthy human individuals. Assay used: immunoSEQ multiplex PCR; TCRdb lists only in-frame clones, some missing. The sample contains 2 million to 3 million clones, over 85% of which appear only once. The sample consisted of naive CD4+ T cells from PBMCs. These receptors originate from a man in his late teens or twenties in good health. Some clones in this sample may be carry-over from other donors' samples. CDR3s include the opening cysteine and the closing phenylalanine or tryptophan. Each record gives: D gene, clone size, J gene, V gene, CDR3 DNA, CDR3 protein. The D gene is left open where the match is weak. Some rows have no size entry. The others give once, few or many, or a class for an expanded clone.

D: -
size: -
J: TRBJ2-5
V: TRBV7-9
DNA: TGTGCCAGCAGCCCACCACTAGCCGCTCAAGAGACCCAGTACTTC
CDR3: CASSPPLAAQETQYF

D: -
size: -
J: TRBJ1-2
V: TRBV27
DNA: TGTGCCAGCAGTTCCCACACTAACTATGGCTACACCTTC
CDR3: CASSSHTNYGYTF

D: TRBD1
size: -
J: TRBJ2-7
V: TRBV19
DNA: TGTGCCAGTAGTGGACAGGTCCCCTACGAGCAGTACTTC
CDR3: CASSGQVPYEQYF

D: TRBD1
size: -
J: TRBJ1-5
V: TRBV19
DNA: TGTGCCAGTAGCGAGACAGGGGGCTCACTTTTTATTTTAAATCAGCCCCAGCATTTT
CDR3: CASSETGGSLFILNQPQHF

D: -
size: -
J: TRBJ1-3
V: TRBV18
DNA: TGTGCCAGCTCACCCCAGGCCCGCTCTGGAAACACCATATATTTT
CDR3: CASSPQARSGNTIYF

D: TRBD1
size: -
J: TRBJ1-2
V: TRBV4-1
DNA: TGCGCCAGCAGCCAAGGAGGGGCACAGGGGAACTATGGCTACACCTTC
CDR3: CASSQGGAQGNYGYTF

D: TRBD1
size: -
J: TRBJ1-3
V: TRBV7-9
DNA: TGTGCCAGCAGCTCCAGCATTGACAGGGAATTGAGCTCTGGAAACACCATATATTTT
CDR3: CASSSSIDRELSSGNTIYF

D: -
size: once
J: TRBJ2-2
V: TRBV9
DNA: TGTGCCAGCAGCCCCAGGACAGACACCGGGGAGCTGTTTTTT
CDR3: CASSPRTDTGELFF

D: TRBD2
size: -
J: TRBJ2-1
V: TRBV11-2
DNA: TGTGCCAGCAGCTTTTCTAGCGGGAGCCGAAGGAATGAGCAGTTCTTC
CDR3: CASSFSSGSRRNEQFF

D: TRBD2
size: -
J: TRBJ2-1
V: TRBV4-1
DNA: TGCGCCAGCAGAGACGGGAGCGGGAGGCCCTACAATGAGCAGTTCTTC
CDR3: CASRDGSGRPYNEQFF